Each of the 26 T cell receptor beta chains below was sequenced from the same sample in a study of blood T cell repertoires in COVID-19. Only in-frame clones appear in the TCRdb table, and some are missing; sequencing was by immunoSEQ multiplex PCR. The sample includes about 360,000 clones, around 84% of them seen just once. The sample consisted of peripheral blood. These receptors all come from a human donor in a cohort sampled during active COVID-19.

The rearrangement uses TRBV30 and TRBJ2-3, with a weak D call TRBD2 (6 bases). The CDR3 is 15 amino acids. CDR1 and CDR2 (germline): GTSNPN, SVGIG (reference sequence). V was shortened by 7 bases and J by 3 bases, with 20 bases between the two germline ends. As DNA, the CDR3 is TGTGCCTCAACGGAGGTGTCGGGGGATACAGATACGCAGTATTTT. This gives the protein CASTEVSGDTDTQYF.

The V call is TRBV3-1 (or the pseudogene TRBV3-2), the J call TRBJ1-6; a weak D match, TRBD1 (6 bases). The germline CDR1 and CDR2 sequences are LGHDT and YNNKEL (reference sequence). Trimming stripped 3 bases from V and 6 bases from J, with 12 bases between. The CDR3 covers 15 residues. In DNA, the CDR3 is TGTGCCAGCAGCCATTCGAGCAGGGGTAATTCACCCCTCCACTTT. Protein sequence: CASSHSSRGNSPLHF.

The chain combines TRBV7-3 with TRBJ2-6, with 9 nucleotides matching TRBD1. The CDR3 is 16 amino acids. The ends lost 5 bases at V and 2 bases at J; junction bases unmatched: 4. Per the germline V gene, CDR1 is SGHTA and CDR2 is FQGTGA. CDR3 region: CASSSTGGPGANVLTF. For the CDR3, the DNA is TGTGCCAGCAGCAGTACAGGGGGCCCTGGGGCCAACGTCCTGACTTTC.

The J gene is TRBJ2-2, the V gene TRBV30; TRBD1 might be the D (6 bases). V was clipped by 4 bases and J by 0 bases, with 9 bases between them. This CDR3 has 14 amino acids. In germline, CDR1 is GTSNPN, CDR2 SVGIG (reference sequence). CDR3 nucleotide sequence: TGTGCCTGGAATGGGGGCCCGAACACCGGGGAGCTGTTTTTT. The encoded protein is CAWNGGPNTGELFF. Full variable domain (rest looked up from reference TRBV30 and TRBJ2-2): SQTIHQWPATLVQPVGSPLSLECTVEGTSNPNLYWYRQAAGRGLQLLFYSVGIGQISSEVPQNLSASRPQDRQFILSSKKLLLSDSGFYLCAWNGGPNTGELFFGEGSRLTVL.

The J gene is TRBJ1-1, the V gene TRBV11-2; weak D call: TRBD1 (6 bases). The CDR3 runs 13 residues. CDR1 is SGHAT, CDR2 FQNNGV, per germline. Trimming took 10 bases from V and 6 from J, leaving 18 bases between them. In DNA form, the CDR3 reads TGTGCCACCAGATCAACAGGGTTGGCTGAAGCTTTCTTT. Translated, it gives CATRSTGLAEAFF.

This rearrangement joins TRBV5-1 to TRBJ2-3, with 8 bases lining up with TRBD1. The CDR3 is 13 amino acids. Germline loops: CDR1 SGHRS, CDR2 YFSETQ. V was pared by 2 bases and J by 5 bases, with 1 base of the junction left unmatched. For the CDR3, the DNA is TGCGCCAGCAGCTTACAGGGGGAAGATACGCAGTATTTT. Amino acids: CASSLQGEDTQYF.

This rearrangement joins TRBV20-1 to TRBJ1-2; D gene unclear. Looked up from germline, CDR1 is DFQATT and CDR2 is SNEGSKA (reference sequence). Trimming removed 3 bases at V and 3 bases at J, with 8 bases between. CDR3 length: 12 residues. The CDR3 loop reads CSASGRDYGYTF. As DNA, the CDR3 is TGCAGTGCTAGTGGGAGAGACTATGGCTACACCTTC.

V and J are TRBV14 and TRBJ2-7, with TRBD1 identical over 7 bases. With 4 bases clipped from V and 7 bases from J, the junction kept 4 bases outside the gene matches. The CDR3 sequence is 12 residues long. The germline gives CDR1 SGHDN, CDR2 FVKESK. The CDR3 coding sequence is TGTGCCAGCAGCCGTACAGGGGTTGAGCAGTACTTC. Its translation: CASSRTGVEQYF.

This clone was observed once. The CDR3 here is CASGTSGGADTQYF. CDR3 in DNA: TGTGCCAGTGGGACTAGCGGAGGGGCAGATACGCAGTATTTT. V usage is TRBV19 and J usage is TRBJ2-3, with 11 bases that match TRBD2. V lost 8 bases and J lost 4; bases outside the gene matches: 5. Germline CDR1 reads LNHDA; CDR2 reads SQIVND (reference sequence). The CDR3 extends over 14 amino acids.

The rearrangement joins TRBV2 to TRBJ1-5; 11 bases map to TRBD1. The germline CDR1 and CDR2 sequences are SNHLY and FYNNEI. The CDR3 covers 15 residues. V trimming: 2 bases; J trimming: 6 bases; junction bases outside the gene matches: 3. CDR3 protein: CASSELGQGVQPQHF. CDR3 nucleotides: TGTGCCAGCAGTGAATTGGGACAGGGGGTTCAGCCCCAGCATTTT. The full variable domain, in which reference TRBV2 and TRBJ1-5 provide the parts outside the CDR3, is EPEVTQTPSHQVTQMGQEVILRCVPISNHLYFYWYRQILGQKVEFLVSFYNNEISEKSEIFDDQFSVERPDGSNFTLKIRSTKLEDSAMYFCASSELGQGVQPQHFGDGTRLSIL.

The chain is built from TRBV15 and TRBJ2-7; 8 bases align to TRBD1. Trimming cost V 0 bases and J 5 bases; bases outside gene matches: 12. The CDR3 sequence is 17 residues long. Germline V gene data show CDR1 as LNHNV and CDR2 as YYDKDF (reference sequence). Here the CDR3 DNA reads TGTGCCACCAGCAGAGAAAGCCCGGGACAGGCTCTACACGAGCAGTACTTC. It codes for CATSRESPGQALHEQYF. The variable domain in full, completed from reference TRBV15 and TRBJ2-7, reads DAMVIQNPRYQVTQFGKPVTLSCSQTLNHNVMYWYQQKSSQAPKLLFHYYDKDFNNEADTPDNFQSRRPNTSFCFLDIRSPGLGDTAMYLCATSRESPGQALHEQYFGPGTRLTVT.

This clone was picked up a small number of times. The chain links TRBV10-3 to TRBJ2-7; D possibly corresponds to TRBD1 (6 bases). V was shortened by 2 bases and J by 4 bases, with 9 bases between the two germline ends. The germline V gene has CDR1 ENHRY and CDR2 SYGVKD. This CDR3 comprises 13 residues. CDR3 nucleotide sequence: TGTGCCATCAGTGAGCAGGGGTGGTACGAGCAGTACTTC. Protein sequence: CAISEQGWYEQYF.

For the CDR3, the DNA is TGTGCCAGCAGCCCCGAGGGTGGAGCGGGGGGGCCGCACGAGCAGTACTTC. Translation gives CASSPEGGAGGPHEQYF. This sequence joins TRBV7-6 and TRBJ2-7; 10 nucleotides align to TRBD2. The CDR3 loop spans 17 amino acids. V was pared by 5 bases and J by 5 bases, with 15 bases of the junction left unmatched. Germline V gene sequence: CDR1 SGHVS, CDR2 FNYEAQ. Variable domain in full (rest from reference TRBV7-6 and TRBJ2-7): GAGVSQSPRYKVTKRGQDVALRCDPISGHVSLYWYRQALGQGPEFLTYFNYEAQQDKSGLPNDRFSAERPEGSISTLTIQRTEQRDSAMYRCASSPEGGAGGPHEQYFGPGTRLTVT.

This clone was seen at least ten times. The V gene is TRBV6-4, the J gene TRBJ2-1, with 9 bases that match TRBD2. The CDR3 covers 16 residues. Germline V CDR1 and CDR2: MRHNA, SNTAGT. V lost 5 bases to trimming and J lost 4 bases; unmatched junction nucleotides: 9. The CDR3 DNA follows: TGTGCCAGCAGTCAATTAGCGGGAGAGGGTTACAATGAGCAGTTCTTC. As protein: CASSQLAGEGYNEQFF.

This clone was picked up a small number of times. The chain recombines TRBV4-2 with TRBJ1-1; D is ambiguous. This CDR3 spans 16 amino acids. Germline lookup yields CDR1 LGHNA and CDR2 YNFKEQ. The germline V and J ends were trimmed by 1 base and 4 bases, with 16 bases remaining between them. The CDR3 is CASSQGGSGGRTEAFF. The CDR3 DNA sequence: TGTGCCAGCAGCCAAGGTGGTTCGGGAGGGCGCACTGAAGCTTTCTTT.

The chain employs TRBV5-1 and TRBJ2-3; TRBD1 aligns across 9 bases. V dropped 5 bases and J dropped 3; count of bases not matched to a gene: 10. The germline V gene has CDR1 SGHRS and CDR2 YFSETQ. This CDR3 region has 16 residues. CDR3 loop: CASRTGGAGVTDTQYF. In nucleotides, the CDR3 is TGCGCCAGCAGAACAGGGGGCGCCGGGGTAACAGATACGCAGTATTTT.

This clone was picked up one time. The CDR3 reads CASSPEGGRGYTF. The CDR3 DNA reads TGTGCCAGCAGCCCGGAAGGGGGCAGGGGCTACACCTTC. V gene TRBV7-2 combines with J gene TRBJ1-2; TRBD1 matches at 7 bases. The V gene end was trimmed by 5 bases and the J gene end by 8 bases; junction bases not matched to a gene: 8. In germline, CDR1 is SGHTA, CDR2 FQGNSA. The CDR3 consists of 13 residues.

The CDR3 nucleotides are TGTGCCAGCTCACTTTCGATTGACAGCCACACCGGGGAGCTGTTTTTT. This encodes CASSLSIDSHTGELFF. The chain has TRBV18 and TRBJ2-2; tentatively, D is TRBD1 (5 bases). Trimming removed 4 bases from V and 3 bases from J, with 15 bases in between. The CDR3 contains 16 residues. From germline, CDR1 is KGHSH and CDR2 LQKENI. The complete variable domain, with remaining parts taken from reference TRBV18 and TRBJ2-2, reads NAGVMQNPRHLVRRRGQEARLRCSPMKGHSHVYWYRQLPEEGLKFMVYLQKENIIDESGMPKERFSAEFPKEGPSILRIQQVVRGDSAAYFCASSLSIDSHTGELFFGEGSRLTVL.

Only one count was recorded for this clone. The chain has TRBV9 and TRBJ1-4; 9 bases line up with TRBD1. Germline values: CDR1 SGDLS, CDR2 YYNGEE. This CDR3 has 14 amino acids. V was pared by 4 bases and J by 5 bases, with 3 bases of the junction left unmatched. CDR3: CASSPGQGNEKLFF. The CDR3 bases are TGTGCCAGCAGCCCCGGACAGGGGAATGAAAAACTGTTTTTT.

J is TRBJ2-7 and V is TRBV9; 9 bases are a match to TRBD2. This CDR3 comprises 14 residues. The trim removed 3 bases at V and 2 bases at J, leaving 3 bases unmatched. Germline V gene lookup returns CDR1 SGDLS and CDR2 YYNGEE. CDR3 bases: TGTGCCAGCAGCGCTAGCGGGACTACCTACGAGCAGTACTTC. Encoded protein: CASSASGTTYEQYF.

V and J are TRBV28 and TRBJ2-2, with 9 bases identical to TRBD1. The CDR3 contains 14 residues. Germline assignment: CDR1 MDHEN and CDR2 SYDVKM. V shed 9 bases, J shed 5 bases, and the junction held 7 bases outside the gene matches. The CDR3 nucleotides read TGTGCCAGTAAGACAGGGGGTCGAACCGGGGAGCTGTTTTTT. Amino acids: CASKTGGRTGELFF.

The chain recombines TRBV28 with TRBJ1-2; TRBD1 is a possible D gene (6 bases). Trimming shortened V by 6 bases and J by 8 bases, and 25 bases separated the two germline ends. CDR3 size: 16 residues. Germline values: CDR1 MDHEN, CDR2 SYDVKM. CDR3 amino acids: CASSRDRGGPLSGYTF. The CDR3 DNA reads TGTGCCAGCAGCCGCGACCGGGGGGGGCCGTTATCGGGCTACACCTTC.

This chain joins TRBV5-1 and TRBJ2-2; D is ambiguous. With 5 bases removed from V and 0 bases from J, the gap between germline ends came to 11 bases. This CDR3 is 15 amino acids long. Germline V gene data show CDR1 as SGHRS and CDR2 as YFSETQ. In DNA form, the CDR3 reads TGCGCCAGCAGAACGGAGCGCTCGAACACCGGGGAGCTGTTTTTT. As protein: CASRTERSNTGELFF.

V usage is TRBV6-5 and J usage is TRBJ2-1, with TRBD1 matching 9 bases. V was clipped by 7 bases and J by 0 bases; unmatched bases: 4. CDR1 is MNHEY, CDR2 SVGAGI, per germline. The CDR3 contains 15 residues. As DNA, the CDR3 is TGTGCCAGCATTAACAGGGGGCTCTCCTACAATGAGCAGTTCTTC. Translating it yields CASINRGLSYNEQFF.

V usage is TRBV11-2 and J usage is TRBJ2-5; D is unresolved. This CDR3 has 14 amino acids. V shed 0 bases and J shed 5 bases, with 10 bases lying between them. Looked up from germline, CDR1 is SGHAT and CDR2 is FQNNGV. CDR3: CASSLDHFRETQYF. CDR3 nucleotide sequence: TGTGCCAGCAGCTTAGACCACTTCCGGGAGACCCAGTACTTC.

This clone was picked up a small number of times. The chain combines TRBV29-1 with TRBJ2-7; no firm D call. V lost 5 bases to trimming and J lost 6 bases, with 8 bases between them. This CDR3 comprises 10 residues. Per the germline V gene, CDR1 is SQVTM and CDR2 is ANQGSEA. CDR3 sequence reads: CSVLFGEQYF. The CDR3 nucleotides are TGCAGCGTTTTATTCGGCGAGCAGTACTTC.